The 2 T cell receptor beta chains below all came from one sample that was sequenced in a study of blood T cells in healthy people across ages. With a J-beta primer mix and a sample-barcoded 5' primer, a second PCR ran roughly 6 to 11 cycles. MiXCR, applied by TCRdb to the 5' RACE reads, yields one record per CDR3 protein. Here the sample spans some 1.5 million distinct CDR3 sequences, approximately 30% being singletons. Sequences were obtained from blood. These receptors all stem from a woman in her 30s in good health.

This clonotype has a count of ten or more. The V gene is TRBV7-9, the J gene TRBJ2-3, with TRBD2 matching over 11 bases. The CDR3 covers 14 residues. Germline V CDR1 and CDR2: SEHNR, FQNEAQ (reference sequence). V shed 4 bases, J shed 6 bases, and the junction held 3 bases outside the gene matches. The CDR3 DNA reads as TGTGCCAGCAGCTCCTTAGCGGGAGGGGATACGCAGTATTTT. This encodes CASSSLAGGDTQYF.

Ten or more counts support this clonotype. V is TRBV6-5 and J is TRBJ2-1; 8 bases map to TRBD1. The CDR3 spans 12 residues. The germline V gene encodes CDR1 MNHEY and CDR2 SVGAGI. V gave up 6 bases and J gave up 10 bases; unmatched junction bases: 5. CDR3 sequence reads: CASRTGGGEQFF. For the CDR3, the DNA is TGTGCCAGCAGAACAGGGGGAGGAGAGCAGTTCTTC.